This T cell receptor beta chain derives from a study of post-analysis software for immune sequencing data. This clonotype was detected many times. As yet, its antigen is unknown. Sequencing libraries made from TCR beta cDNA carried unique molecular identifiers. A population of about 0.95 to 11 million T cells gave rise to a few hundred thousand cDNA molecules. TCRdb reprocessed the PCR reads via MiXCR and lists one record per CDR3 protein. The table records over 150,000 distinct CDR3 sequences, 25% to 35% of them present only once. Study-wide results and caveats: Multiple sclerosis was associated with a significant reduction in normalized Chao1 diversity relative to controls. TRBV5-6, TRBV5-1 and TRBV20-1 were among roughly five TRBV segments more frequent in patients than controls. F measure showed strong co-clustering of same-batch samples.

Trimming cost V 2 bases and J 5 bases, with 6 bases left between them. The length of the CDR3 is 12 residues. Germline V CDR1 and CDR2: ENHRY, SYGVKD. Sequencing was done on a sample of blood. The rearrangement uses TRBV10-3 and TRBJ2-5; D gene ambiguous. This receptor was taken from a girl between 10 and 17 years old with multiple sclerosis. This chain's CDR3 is CAISEVGETQYF. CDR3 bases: TGTGCCATCAGTGAGGTCGGGGAGACCCAGTACTTC.